This T cell receptor beta chain was found in a study of cytomegalovirus exposure and HLA in healthy donors. General observations from the study: Per a later analysis, roughly 17,000 TCR beta sequences showed association with HLA alleles at 0.05 false discovery rate.

This CDR3 is 14 amino acids long. The V gene lost 4 bases and the J gene lost 4 bases, with 13 bases spanning the gap. Per the germline V gene, CDR1 is LNHDA and CDR2 is SQIVND (reference sequence). Primers: 60 Vbeta forward and 13 Jbeta reverse. Generated by immunoSEQ multiplex PCR, the TCRdb table keeps only in-frame clones and is missing some. The sample has 150,000 to 200,000 clones. Details on this clone: What it binds is unknown.

Sequenced input: PBMCs. The receptor was isolated from a young woman in good health and CMV-seropositive. This chain joins TRBV19 and TRBJ1-2; D is uncertain. Written as DNA, the CDR3 is TGTGCCAGTAGTAGACGCCCTAGCCCCTATGGCTACACCTTC. Translated, it gives CASSRRPSPYGYTF. The variable domain in full, with the rest retrieved from reference TRBV19 and TRBJ1-2, is DGGITQSPKYLFRKEGQNVTLSCEQNLNHDAMYWYRQDPGQGLRLIYYSQIVNDFQKGDIAEGYSVSREKKESFPLTVTSAQKNPTAFYLCASSRRPSPYGYTFGSGTRLTVV.